Each of the 12 T cell receptor beta chains below was sequenced from the same sample in a study of early T cells in non-severe SARS-CoV-2 infection. TCRdb re-derived calls from the 5' RACE reads in MiXCR, one entry per CDR3 protein. The data show approximately 19,000 distinct CDR3 sequences, with about 5.5% seen just once and more than 6% held by the top ten. Sequencing was done on a sample of whole blood. These TCRs come from an adult who was a healthcare worker with PCR-confirmed SARS-CoV-2 infection or an uninfected control (not recorded which).

The V call is TRBV19, the J call TRBJ1-5; D remains ambiguous. Germline V gene data show CDR1 as LNHDA and CDR2 as SQIVND (reference sequence). V was pared by 5 bases and J by 1 base, with 9 bases between. The CDR3 has 14 amino acids. CDR3 residues: CASSPWGSNQPQHF. The CDR3 DNA reads TGTGCCAGTAGTCCCTGGGGAAGCAATCAGCCCCAGCATTTT.

There are many counts of this clonotype. The genes are TRBV9 and TRBJ2-7; possibly TRBD1 or TRBD2 for D (6 bases each). The V gene lost 0 bases and the J gene lost 5 bases, with 15 bases spanning the gap. Germline V lookup: CDR1 SGDLS, CDR2 YYNGEE. This CDR3 is built from 15 residues. DNA for the CDR3: TGTGCCAGCAGCGTAGATGGCGGGCGGGACAACGAGCAGTACTTC. Translation gives CASSVDGGRDNEQYF.

This clonotype was detected ten times or more. This chain connects TRBV25-1 to TRBJ1-1; 7 nucleotides line up with TRBD1. This CDR3 has 16 residues. Germline CDR1 MGHDK, CDR2 SYGVNS. V shed 3 bases, J shed 1 base, and the junction held 8 bases outside the gene matches. The CDR3 region is CASSDPRQGRNTEAFF. CDR3 bases: TGTGCCAGCAGTGACCCCCGACAGGGACGGAACACTGAAGCTTTCTTT. The complete variable domain, with remaining parts taken from reference TRBV25-1 and TRBJ1-1, reads EADIYQTPRYLVIGTGKKITLECSQTMGHDKMYWYQQDPGMELHLIHYSYGVNSTEKGDLSSESTVSRIRTEHFPLTLESARPSHTSQYLCASSDPRQGRNTEAFFGQGTRLTVV.

Many counts were recorded for this clonotype. J is TRBJ2-7 and V is TRBV5-1, with D maybe TRBD1 (6 bases). CDR3 length: 14 residues. In germline, CDR1 is SGHRS, CDR2 YFSETQ. V was trimmed by 0 bases and J by 6 bases, leaving 13 bases between them. CDR3 region: CASSLVSGAPEQYF. CDR3 bases: TGCGCCAGCAGCTTGGTATCAGGGGCCCCCGAGCAGTACTTC.

This clonotype showed up many times. The chain employs TRBV6-6 and TRBJ2-5; D gene uncertain. CDR1 is MNHNY, CDR2 SVGAGI, per germline (reference sequence). This CDR3 contains 16 residues. Trimming removed 2 bases from V and 2 bases from J, with 15 bases in between. Written as DNA, the CDR3 is TGTGCCAGCAGTTACCCCAAAGGTCCTGGGCAAGAGACCCAGTACTTC. Its translation: CASSYPKGPGQETQYF.

This chain joins TRBV14 and TRBJ2-1; 8 bases agree with TRBD2. Germline V gene sequence: CDR1 SGHDN, CDR2 FVKESK. The CDR3 totals 17 residues. J was trimmed by 6 bases and V by 4 bases; bases with no gene match: 14. The CDR3 bases are TGTGCCAGCAGCCCGGTTGGCGGGAGCGGGAGATTCAATGAGCAGTTCTTC. Its protein product is CASSPVGGSGRFNEQFF.

This clonotype was seen many times. The chain joins TRBV12-3 or TRBV12-4 to TRBJ2-2; D may be TRBD2 (5 bases). Trimming shortened V by 6 bases and J by 2 bases, and 13 bases separated the two germline ends. The CDR3 length is 15 residues. The CDR3 DNA follows: TGTGCCAGCAGCGAACTAGGGCCTAACACCGGGGAGCTGTTTTTT. It yields the protein CASSELGPNTGELFF.

In this sample, this clonotype turned up many times. The CDR3 here is CATSDCSRESTRRPQHF. Here the CDR3 DNA reads TGTGCCACCAGTGATTGTTCCAGGGAATCAACCCGTCGGCCCCAGCATTTT. J is TRBJ1-5 and V is TRBV24-1, with D perhaps TRBD1 (5 bases). The CDR3 is 17 amino acids. V lost 2 bases, J lost 9 bases, and 22 bases lay in between. Germline CDR1 reads KGHDR; CDR2 reads SFDVKD.

There are many counts of this clonotype. The gene calls are TRBV28 and TRBJ1-2, with 7 bases matching TRBD1. With V trimmed by 5 bases and J by 4 bases, 10 bases remained unmatched. The V gene's germline CDR1 is MDHEN and CDR2 SYDVKM. CDR3 size: 15 residues. CDR3 protein: CASSERLRDSYGYTF. As DNA, the CDR3 is TGTGCCAGCAGTGAAAGACTCCGGGACAGCTATGGCTACACCTTC.

This clonotype is categorized as medium-sized. The gene calls are TRBV11-3 and TRBJ2-3; D gene ambiguous. Germline V CDR1 and CDR2: SGHNT, YENEEA. V was trimmed by 2 bases and J by 0 bases, leaving 0 bases between them. This CDR3 has 12 amino acids. CDR3 DNA sequence: TGTGCCAGCAGCTTAAGCACAGATACGCAGTATTTT. As protein: CASSLSTDTQYF. The full variable domain, rest sourced from reference TRBV11-3 and TRBJ2-3, is EAGVVQSPRYKIIEKKQPVAFWCNPISGHNTLYWYLQNLGQGPELLIRYENEEAVDDSQLPKDRFSAERLKGVDSTLKIQPAELGDSAVYLCASSLSTDTQYFGPGTRLTVL.

V usage is TRBV10-3 and J usage is TRBJ2-1; 10 bases fit TRBD2. Germline V gene lookup returns CDR1 ENHRY and CDR2 SYGVKD. The J segment lost 7 bases and the V segment lost 2 bases, leaving 11 bases of the junction unmatched. The CDR3 totals 17 residues. The CDR3 DNA follows: TGTGCCATCAGTGAGACTAGCGGGAACATACCGAGGAATGAGCAGTTCTTC. It is translated as CAISETSGNIPRNEQFF.

The chain has TRBV5-1 and TRBJ1-6; possible D gene TRBD1, 6 bases. Trimming shortened V by 4 bases and J by 7 bases, and 12 bases separated the two germline ends. Germline loops: CDR1 SGHRS, CDR2 YFSETQ. The CDR3 extends over 14 amino acids. The CDR3 bases are TGCGCCAGCAGCGTCAGGCAGGGGAATTCACCCCTCCACTTT. Translating it yields CASSVRQGNSPLHF.